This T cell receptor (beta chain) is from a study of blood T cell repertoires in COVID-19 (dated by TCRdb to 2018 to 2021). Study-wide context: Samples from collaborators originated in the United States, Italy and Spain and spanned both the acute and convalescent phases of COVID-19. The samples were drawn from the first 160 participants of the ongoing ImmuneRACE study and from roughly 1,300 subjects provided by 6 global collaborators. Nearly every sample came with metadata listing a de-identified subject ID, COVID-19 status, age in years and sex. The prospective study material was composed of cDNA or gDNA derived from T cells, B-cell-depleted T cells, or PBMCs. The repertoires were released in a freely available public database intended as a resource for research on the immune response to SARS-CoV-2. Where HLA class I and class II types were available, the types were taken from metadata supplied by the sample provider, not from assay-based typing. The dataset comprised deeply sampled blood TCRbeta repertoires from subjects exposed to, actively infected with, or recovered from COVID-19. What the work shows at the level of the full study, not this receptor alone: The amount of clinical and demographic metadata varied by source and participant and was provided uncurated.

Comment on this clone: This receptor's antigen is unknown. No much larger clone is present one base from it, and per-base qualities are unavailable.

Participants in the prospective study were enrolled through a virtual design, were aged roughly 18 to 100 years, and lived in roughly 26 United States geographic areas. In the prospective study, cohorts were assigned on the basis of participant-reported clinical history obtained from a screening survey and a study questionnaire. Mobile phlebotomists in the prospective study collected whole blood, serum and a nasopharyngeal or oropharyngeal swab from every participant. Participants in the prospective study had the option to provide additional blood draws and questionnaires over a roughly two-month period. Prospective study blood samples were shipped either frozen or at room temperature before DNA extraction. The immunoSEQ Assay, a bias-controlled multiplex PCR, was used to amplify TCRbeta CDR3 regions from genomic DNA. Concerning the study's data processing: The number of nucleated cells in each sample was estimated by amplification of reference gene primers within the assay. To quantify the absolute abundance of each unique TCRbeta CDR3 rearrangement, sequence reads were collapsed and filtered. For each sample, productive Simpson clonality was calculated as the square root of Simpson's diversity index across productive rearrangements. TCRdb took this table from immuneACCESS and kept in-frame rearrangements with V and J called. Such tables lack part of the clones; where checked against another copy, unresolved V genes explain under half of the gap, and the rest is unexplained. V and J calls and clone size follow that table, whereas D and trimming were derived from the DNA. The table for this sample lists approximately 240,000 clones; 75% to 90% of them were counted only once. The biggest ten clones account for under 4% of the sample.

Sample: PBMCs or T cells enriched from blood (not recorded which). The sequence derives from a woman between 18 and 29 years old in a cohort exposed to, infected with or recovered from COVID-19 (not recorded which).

CDR3 protein: CASSPGSLHYEQYF. The DNA sequence reads TGTGCCAGCAGCCCGGGATCTCTCCACTACGAGCAGTACTTC. In this chain, TRBV7-8 is recombined with TRBJ2-7; matching of 5 bases hints at TRBD2 as the D gene. The CDR3 spans 14 residues, from the cysteine through the phenylalanine. Only the CDR3 DNA is retained, 42 bases long and in frame from the first base. The trim is 5 bases for V and 3 bases for J, with a gap of 14 bases between the germline ends. CDR1 and CDR2 are drawn from the germline V gene: SGHVS, FQNEAQ.